These T cell receptor beta chains were read from a single sample in a study of T cells in Graves' hyperthyroidism and ophthalmopathy. TCRdb itself ran the multiplex PCR reads through MiXCR, one entry per CDR3 protein. The repertoire holds hundreds of thousands of distinct CDR3 sequences, with roughly 20% as singletons. Sequenced material: blood. Every receptor here comes from a woman aged 45-59 years with Graves' hyperthyroidism that later progressed to Graves' ophthalmopathy. Both conserved end residues are part of each CDR3. The D gene is left open where the match is weak. The size entry is marked missing in some rows and otherwise reads once, few, many or a size class.

clone_size	v_call	j_call	d_call	cdr3_aa	cdr3_nt
many	TRBV18	TRBJ1-6	TRBD1	CASSPPGQGPYNSPLHF	TGTGCCAGCTCACCCCCGGGACAGGGCCCCTATAATTCACCCCTCCACTTT
once	TRBV20-1	TRBJ2-2	-	CSAPNEAANTGELFF	TGCAGTGCTCCAAATGAGGCTGCGAACACCGGGGAGCTGTTTTTT
many	TRBV20-1	TRBJ2-5	TRBD2	CSARDASGVQETQYF	TGCAGTGCTAGAGATGCTAGCGGGGTGCAAGAGACCCAGTACTTC
-	TRBV4-1	TRBJ2-7	-	CASSQAESTPSYEQYF	TGCGCCAGCAGCCAAGCTGAGAGTACCCCCTCCTACGAGCAGTACTTC
-	TRBV2	TRBJ1-1	TRBD1	CASTRDRNTEAFF	TGTGCCAGCACCAGGGACAGGAACACTGAAGCTTTCTTT
many	TRBV2	TRBJ1-1	TRBD1	CASSRDRGDTEAFF	TGTGCCAGCAGCCGCGACAGGGGGGACACTGAAGCTTTCTTT
-	TRBV20-1	TRBJ2-2	-	CSAQIPGRDTGELFF	TGCAGTGCTCAAATCCCAGGGCGTGATACCGGGGAGCTGTTTTTT
-	TRBV20-1	TRBJ1-5	TRBD1	CSATQGAGNQPQHF	TGCAGTGCAACACAGGGGGCGGGGAATCAGCCCCAGCATTTT
-	TRBV30	TRBJ1-5	-	CAWSRLGNQPQHF	TGTGCCTGGAGCCGGTTGGGCAATCAGCCCCAGCATTTT
-	TRBV9	TRBJ1-1	-	CASSVATGRTEAFF	TGTGCCAGCAGCGTAGCTACGGGGCGGACTGAAGCTTTCTTT
-	TRBV20-1	TRBJ1-6	-	CSATSMGASRSSYNSPLHF	TGCAGTGCTACCTCGATGGGGGCATCCAGGAGCTCCTATAATTCACCCCTCCACTTT
-	TRBV7-9	TRBJ1-3	-	CASSNGPGNTIYF	TGTGCCAGCAGCAACGGACCCGGAAACACCATATATTTT
-	TRBV20-1	TRBJ1-2	-	CSARGQEANYGYTF	TGCAGTGCTAGGGGGCAGGAAGCTAACTATGGCTACACCTTC
-	TRBV7-9	TRBJ2-7	TRBD2	CASSSGLAGTYEQYF	TGTGCCAGCAGCTCTGGACTAGCGGGGACCTACGAGCAGTACTTC
-	TRBV14	TRBJ1-6	TRBD1	CASSFRTGGNSPLHF	TGTGCCAGCAGCTTCAGGACAGGGGGAAATTCACCCCTCCACTTT
few	TRBV30	TRBJ1-6	-	CAWSAQTDSPLHF	TGTGCCTGGAGCGCACAGACTGATTCACCCCTCCACTTT
few	TRBV10-3	TRBJ2-1	-	CAISGRDYNEQFF	TGTGCCATCAGTGGCAGGGACTACAATGAGCAGTTCTTC
-	TRBV4-2	TRBJ2-2	TRBD2	CASSQDGGGGTGELFF	TGTGCCAGCAGCCAAGATGGGGGGGGAGGGACCGGGGAGCTGTTTTTT